A single T cell receptor beta chain is shown here with its context. CDR1 and CDR2 (germline): MNHNY, SVGAGI (reference sequence). The CDR3 contains 14 residues. V dropped 2 bases and J dropped 5; count of bases not matched to a gene: 3. These data are taken from a study of blood T cell repertoires in COVID-19. On the study more broadly: T cells, B-cell-depleted T cells, or PBMCs supplied cDNA or gDNA.

TCRdb keeps only in-frame clones here, not all; method: immunoSEQ multiplex PCR. This sample has about 130,000 clones; approximately 84% occur once, and the top ten carry roughly 13%. The V and J genes are TRBV6-6 and TRBJ2-4; 7 bases are a match to TRBD1. The sequenced sample was peripheral blood. The clonotype comes from a human donor in a cohort sampled during active COVID-19. Here the CDR3 reads CASSYRQGENIQYF. The CDR3 DNA sequence: TGTGCCAGCAGTTACCGGCAGGGGGAAAACATTCAGTACTTC.